A selection of T cell receptor beta chains follows, all from one sample in a study of graft-versus-host responses after intestinal transplantation. Repertoires were generated with immunoSEQ multiplex PCR, while TCRdb's copy carries only in-frame clones and drops some. Seen here are some 110,000 clones, more than 85% observed once, and the top ten hold approximately 0.88%. Their antigen targets remain unknown. This sample comprised unstimulated CD4+ T cells sorted from spleen or lymph node cells, obtained before intestinal transplant. The receptors here all came from a human donor who received an intestinal transplant. Each CDR3 is given with its conserved first and last residue. A D gene is named only where the DNA matches it firmly. Some rows mark clone size as missing; the rest say once, few, many or name a class of expanded clone.

D: -; J: TRBJ2-3; V: TRBV2; size: -; CDR3: CASSAPSPDTQYF; DNA: TGTGCCAGCAGTGCCCCGTCTCCGGATACGCAGTATTTT
D: -; J: TRBJ1-1; V: TRBV5-4; size: -; CDR3: CASSFRDPISEAFF; DNA: TGTGCCAGCAGCTTCCGGGACCCAATATCGGAAGCTTTCTTT
D: TRBD1; J: TRBJ2-7; V: TRBV7-9; size: once; CDR3: CASSPPGQGAHEQYF; DNA: TGTGCCAGCAGCCCCCCGGGACAGGGGGCCCACGAGCAGTACTTC
D: -; J: TRBJ1-4; V: TRBV5-5; size: -; CDR3: CASSPGTRDEKLFF; DNA: TGTGCCAGCAGCCCGGGGACCAGAGACGAAAAACTGTTTTTT
D: -; J: TRBJ2-5; V: TRBV19; size: -; CDR3: CASSWNDQQETQYF; DNA: TGTGCCAGTAGTTGGAACGATCAGCAAGAGACCCAGTACTTC
D: TRBD1; J: TRBJ1-2; V: TRBV5-1; size: -; CDR3: CASSLAGGGYGYTF; DNA: TGCGCCAGCAGCTTGGCAGGGGGCGGCTATGGCTACACCTTC
D: -; J: TRBJ1-2; V: TRBV19; size: -; CDR3: CASSIGGIDYGYTF; DNA: TGTGCCAGTAGTATAGGAGGGATTGACTATGGCTACACCTTC
D: -; J: TRBJ2-2; V: TRBV11-2; size: -; CDR3: CASSLRDLNTGELFF; DNA: TGTGCCAGCAGCTTGAGGGACTTGAACACCGGGGAGCTGTTTTTT
D: TRBD2; J: TRBJ2-2; V: TRBV27; size: -; CDR3: CASTLAGRNTGELFF; DNA: TGTGCCAGCACTTTAGCGGGGCGAAACACCGGGGAGCTGTTTTTT
D: TRBD1; J: TRBJ2-7; V: TRBV15; size: -; CDR3: CATSRERGQGYEQYF; DNA: TGTGCCACCAGCAGAGAACGGGGACAGGGCTACGAGCAGTACTTC
D: -; J: TRBJ1-1; V: TRBV18; size: -; CDR3: CASSGSTNTEAFF; DNA: TGTGCCAGCTCAGGATCCACGAACACTGAAGCTTTCTTT
D: TRBD1; J: TRBJ1-5; V: TRBV15; size: once; CDR3: CATSSVPDRGGFLGNQPQHF; DNA: TGTGCCACCAGCAGTGTTCCCGACAGGGGAGGCTTCTTAGGCAATCAGCCCCAGCATTTT
D: -; J: TRBJ1-5; V: TRBV19; size: -; CDR3: CASSPGAWGQPQHF; DNA: TGTGCCAGTAGTCCCGGGGCATGGGGACAGCCCCAGCATTTT
D: -; J: TRBJ2-2; V: TRBV19; size: -; CDR3: CASSMVRRDTGELFF; DNA: TGTGCCAGTAGTATGGTCAGGAGAGACACCGGGGAGCTGTTTTTT
D: -; J: TRBJ2-5; V: TRBV10-3; size: -; CDR3: CAISPGIQETQYF; DNA: TGTGCCATCAGCCCCGGGATTCAAGAGACCCAGTACTTC
D: -; J: TRBJ1-1; V: TRBV5-1; size: -; CDR3: CASSLEGWGTEAFF; DNA: TGCGCCAGCAGCTTGGAAGGCTGGGGGACTGAAGCTTTCTTT
D: TRBD2; J: TRBJ2-1; V: TRBV6-5; size: -; CDR3: CASSRLAGWNEQFF; DNA: TGTGCCAGCAGCAGACTAGCGGGGTGGAATGAGCAGTTCTTC
D: -; J: TRBJ2-7; V: TRBV27; size: -; CDR3: CASSLTRSYEQYF; DNA: TGTGCCAGCAGTTTGACTAGATCCTACGAGCAGTACTTC
D: TRBD2; J: TRBJ2-7; V: TRBV5-4; size: -; CDR3: CASSSSGSYEQYF; DNA: TGTGCCAGCAGCTCTAGCGGCTCCTACGAGCAGTACTTC
D: -; J: TRBJ1-5; V: TRBV2; size: -; CDR3: CASSAATDVGNQPQHF; DNA: TGTGCCAGCAGTGCCGCGACTGATGTGGGCAATCAGCCCCAGCATTTT
D: -; J: TRBJ2-5; V: TRBV5-4; size: -; CDR3: CASSLGSGWQETQYF; DNA: TGTGCCAGCAGCTTGGGTTCGGGGTGGCAAGAGACCCAGTACTTC
D: TRBD2; J: TRBJ2-1; V: TRBV7-7; size: -; CDR3: CASSLGLAGGDEQFF; DNA: TGTGCCAGCAGCTTGGGACTAGCGGGAGGGGATGAGCAGTTCTTC
D: -; J: TRBJ1-1; V: TRBV16; size: -; CDR3: CASSQSEGWTEAFF; DNA: TGTGCCAGCAGCCAATCAGAGGGGTGGACTGAAGCTTTCTTT
D: -; J: TRBJ1-2; V: TRBV9; size: -; CDR3: CASSDWTGLDGYTF; DNA: TGTGCCAGCAGCGATTGGACCGGGTTGGATGGCTACACCTTC
D: TRBD2; J: TRBJ2-1; V: TRBV10-3; size: -; CDR3: CAIRGGGLAGDEQFF; DNA: TGTGCCATCAGAGGGGGAGGACTAGCGGGGGATGAGCAGTTCTTC
D: -; J: TRBJ2-7; V: TRBV6-1; size: -; CDR3: CASSVSGYEQYF; DNA: TGTGCCAGCAGTGTAAGCGGTTACGAGCAGTACTTC
D: TRBD2; J: TRBJ2-1; V: TRBV10-3; size: -; CDR3: CAISELTSGPSSYNEQFF; DNA: TGTGCCATCAGTGAGTTGACTAGCGGGCCAAGCTCCTACAATGAGCAGTTCTTC
D: -; J: TRBJ2-3; V: TRBV10-3; size: -; CDR3: CAIKPNPLGDTQYF; DNA: TGTGCCATCAAGCCTAACCCGTTGGGAGATACGCAGTATTTT
D: -; J: TRBJ1-1; V: TRBV9; size: few; CDR3: CASRPNFGATEAFF; DNA: TGTGCCAGCAGGCCAAATTTCGGGGCCACTGAAGCTTTCTTT
D: TRBD1; J: TRBJ1-2; V: TRBV6-5; size: -; CDR3: CASSTLGTDYGYTF; DNA: TGTGCCAGCAGTACCCTAGGGACAGACTATGGCTACACCTTC
D: -; J: TRBJ1-3; V: TRBV18; size: -; CDR3: CASSPPGSDLDTIYF; DNA: TGTGCCAGCTCACCCCCAGGGTCCGATCTAGACACCATATATTTT
D: -; J: TRBJ1-2; V: TRBV21-1; size: -; CDR3: CASSKVRGGATRGYTF; DNA: TGTGCCAGCAGCAAAGTTAGAGGGGGGGCGACTCGTGGCTACACCTTC
D: TRBD2; J: TRBJ2-3; V: TRBV6-5; size: once; CDR3: CASRREGESTDTQYF; DNA: TGTGCCAGCAGACGGGAGGGCGAGAGCACAGATACGCAGTATTTT
D: -; J: TRBJ1-2; V: TRBV5-5; size: -; CDR3: CASSLKFQGSNYGYTF; DNA: TGTGCCAGCAGCTTGAAATTCCAGGGGTCAAACTATGGCTACACCTTC
D: -; J: TRBJ2-6; V: TRBV4-1; size: -; CDR3: CASSPRWIRGSGANVLTF; DNA: TGCGCCAGCAGTCCAAGATGGATAAGGGGGTCCGGGGCCAACGTCCTGACTTTC
D: TRBD2; J: TRBJ2-2; V: TRBV7-9; size: -; CDR3: CASSLGTSGNTGELFF; DNA: TGTGCCAGCAGCTTAGGGACTAGCGGGAATACCGGGGAGCTGTTTTTT
D: TRBD2; J: TRBJ2-5; V: TRBV5-1; size: -; CDR3: CASSLDGRQHQETQYF; DNA: TGCGCCAGCAGCTTGGACGGGAGGCAGCACCAAGAGACCCAGTACTTC
D: -; J: TRBJ2-7; V: TRBV27; size: few; CDR3: CASKMGGGYEQYF; DNA: TGTGCCAGCAAAATGGGGGGAGGCTACGAGCAGTACTTC
D: -; J: TRBJ2-3; V: TRBV18; size: -; CDR3: CASSPRDGADTQYF; DNA: TGTGCCAGCTCACCGCGGGACGGAGCAGATACGCAGTATTTT
D: TRBD1; J: TRBJ2-3; V: TRBV7-7; size: -; CDR3: CASSRTGDRADTQYF; DNA: TGTGCCAGCAGCCGAACTGGGGACAGGGCAGATACGCAGTATTTT
D: -; J: TRBJ2-7; V: TRBV7-9; size: once; CDR3: CASSLGSAYYEQYF; DNA: TGTGCCAGCAGCTTAGGGTCGGCGTACTACGAGCAGTACTTC